These 6 T cell receptor beta chains originate from one sample sequenced in a study of T cells in narcolepsy. The repertoire was sequenced with immunoSEQ multiplex PCR; TCRdb's copy has only in-frame clones and lacks some. The sample has some 30,000 clones; roughly 73% are singletons. Sequenced: CD45RA- memory CD4+ T cells from PBMCs. The receptor source for this set is a human donor with narcolepsy.

The V call is TRBV4-2, the J call TRBJ2-3, with 7 bases fitting TRBD1. After removal of 0 bases from V and 3 bases from J, the junction contained 9 bases not matched to a gene. Germline CDR1 is LGHNA and CDR2 is YNFKEQ. The CDR3 has 17 amino acids. The CDR3 loop is CASSQEGRGGGTDTQYF. The CDR3 nucleotides read TGTGCCAGCAGCCAAGAGGGGAGAGGGGGCGGTACAGATACGCAGTATTTT.

The chain couples TRBV7-9 to TRBJ1-5; no clear D gene. This CDR3 has 14 amino acids. Trimming left V 5 bases short and J 2 bases short, with 10 bases between. Looked up from germline, CDR1 is SEHNR and CDR2 is FQNEAQ (reference sequence). The chain's CDR3 is CASSRPDGNQPQHF. The CDR3 coding sequence is TGTGCCAGCAGCCGACCGGACGGCAATCAGCCCCAGCATTTT.

The rearrangement uses TRBV11-2 and TRBJ1-1; unclear D gene. Trimming removed 1 base at V and 4 bases at J, with 16 bases between. This CDR3 spans 16 amino acids. Germline CDR1 reads SGHAT; CDR2 reads FQNNGV. CDR3 DNA: TGTGCCAGCAGCTTAGTGGCCCCTAAACGAATCACTGAAGCTTTCTTT. It specifies CASSLVAPKRITEAFF.

V is TRBV4-1 and J is TRBJ1-2; D not certain. Germline V CDR1 and CDR2: MGHRA, YSYEKL. V shed 0 bases and J shed 3 bases, with 11 bases lying between them. CDR3 length: 15 amino acids. The CDR3 nucleotides read TGCGCCAGCAGCCAAGATACTCAAGGTTACTATGGCTACACCTTC. As protein: CASSQDTQGYYGYTF.

The chain uses TRBV7-9 and TRBJ2-1; TRBD1 or TRBD2 may be the D gene (5 bases each). Per the germline V gene, CDR1 is SEHNR and CDR2 is FQNEAQ (reference sequence). The CDR3 consists of 15 residues. Trimming shortened V by 6 bases and J by 9 bases, and 21 bases separated the two germline ends. The CDR3 sequence: CASRLGMFPGGEQFF. The CDR3 bases are TGTGCCAGCAGGCTTGGCATGTTCCCTGGGGGTGAGCAGTTCTTC.

This chain connects TRBV27 to TRBJ1-1; no definite D call. The CDR3 totals 13 residues. Germline-derived CDR1 and CDR2 are MNHEY and SMNVEV (reference sequence). V shed 5 bases and J shed 3 bases, with 10 bases lying between them. The CDR3 DNA sequence: TGTGCCAGCAGTGAGTGGACGGACACTGAAGCTTTCTTT. This codes for CASSEWTDTEAFF.